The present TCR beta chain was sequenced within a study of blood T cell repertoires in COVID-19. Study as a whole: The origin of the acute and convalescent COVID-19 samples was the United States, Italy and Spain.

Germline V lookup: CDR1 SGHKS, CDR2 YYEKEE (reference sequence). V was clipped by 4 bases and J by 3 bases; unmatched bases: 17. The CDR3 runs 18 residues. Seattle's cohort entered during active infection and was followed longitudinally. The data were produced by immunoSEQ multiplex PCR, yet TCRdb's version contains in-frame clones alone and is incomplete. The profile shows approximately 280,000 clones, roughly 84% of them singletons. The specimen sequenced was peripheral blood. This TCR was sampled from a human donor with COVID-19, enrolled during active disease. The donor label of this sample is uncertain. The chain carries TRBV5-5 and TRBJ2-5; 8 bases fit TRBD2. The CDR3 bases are TGTGCCAGCAGCCGCAGGCTTGATCTAGCGGGCCCTAAAGAGACCCAGTACTTC. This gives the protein CASSRRLDLAGPKETQYF.